These T cell receptor beta chains were read from a single sample in a study of regulatory T cells in long-lasting Graves disease. TCRdb re-called the multiplex PCR reads through MiXCR, storing one row per CDR3 protein. Among approximately 210,000 distinct CDR3 sequences listed, about 18% were seen once. The sample was peripheral blood mononuclear cells (PBMCs), taken at new diagnosis, from a patient treated with antithyroid drugs. All receptors come from a female donor with Graves disease. CDR3s leave out the opening cysteine and the closing phenylalanine or tryptophan.

j_call,v_call,cdr3_aa
TRBJ1-1,TRBV20-1,SARDSPGNTEAF
TRBJ2-1,TRBV12-3/TRBV12-4,ASSRALSSYNEQF
TRBJ1-2,TRBV20-1,SARDSARANYGYT
TRBJ1-4,TRBV7-6,ASSRRSPSGLTNEKLF
TRBJ2-1,TRBV24-1,ATSDPGTSGRAANEQF
TRBJ2-3,TRBV24-1,ATSDPTVNTDTQY
TRBJ1-1,TRBV19,ASSPRQGARTEAF
TRBJ2-1,TRBV6-2/TRBV6-3,AGSLSGVLGEQF
TRBJ1-6,TRBV6-1,ASSPHRNSPLH
TRBJ1-2,TRBV7-9,ASRPGGRANYGYT
TRBJ2-5,TRBV7-8,ASSPRGLAAYQETQY
TRBJ2-7,TRBV10-3,ASTGYGSYEQY
TRBJ1-2,TRBV7-2,ASSLDRGGGYGYT
TRBJ1-1,TRBV12-3/TRBV12-4,ASSPRGPEAF
TRBJ1-1,TRBV20-1,SAREGRTEAF
TRBJ1-3,TRBV18,ASSPPVANTIY
TRBJ2-1,TRBV27,ASSKQGNEQF
TRBJ2-3,TRBV20-1,SARSPGRGGGTQY
TRBJ2-1,TRBV19,ASSLPSPSGRDEQF
TRBJ2-1,TRBV6-1,ASSPSQDNEQF
TRBJ2-3,TRBV27,ASSLSFRGDTQY
TRBJ2-1,TRBV29-1,SVEEREGTYNEQF
TRBJ2-1,TRBV12-3/TRBV12-4,ASSPGLAGNEQF
TRBJ1-1,TRBV28,ASSPQTGGYTEAF
TRBJ2-5,TRBV20-1,SAGTSGRSQY
TRBJ2-3,TRBV20-1,SATGWDTDTQY